The next 22 T cell receptor beta chains were all read from a single sample in a study of Ad26.COV2.S vaccination and SARS-CoV-2 variants. Only in-frame clones appear in the TCRdb table, and some are missing; sequencing was by immunoSEQ multiplex PCR. The sample carries about 410,000 clones, over 75% recorded once. Described treatment: approximately 18 received Ad26.COV2.S at low or high dose, single or two shots; 5 received placebo; per-sample allocation not given. Repertoires come from day 63 after the first vaccine or placebo injection. Here the sequenced sample was peripheral blood, taken in a trial of Ad26.COV2.S vaccine versus placebo. Every receptor here comes from a person aged 18-60 years who received the Ad26.COV2.S COVID-19 vaccine or a placebo.

This clone was seen only once. J is TRBJ1-5 and V is TRBV28; possible D gene TRBD1, 5 bases. V was trimmed by 7 bases and J by 0 bases, leaving 19 bases between them. This CDR3 region has 17 residues. CDR1 MDHEN and CDR2 SYDVKM come from the germline V gene. This CDR3 is CASTPRGDPLSNQPQHF. CDR3 coding DNA: TGTGCCAGCACCCCGCGGGGGGATCCCCTTAGCAATCAGCCCCAGCATTTT. Together with reference TRBV28 and TRBJ1-5, the CDR3 gives the full variable domain: DVKVTQSSRYLVKRTGEKVFLECVQDMDHENMFWYRQDPGLGLRLIYFSYDVKMKEKGDIPEGYSVSREKKERFSLILESASTNQTSMYLCASTPRGDPLSNQPQHFGDGTRLSIL.

This clone has just one count. V and J are TRBV6-5 and TRBJ1-1, with a weak D call TRBD1 (6 bases). In germline, CDR1 is MNHEY, CDR2 SVGAGI. The germline V and J ends were trimmed by 2 bases and 10 bases, with 17 bases remaining between them. The CDR3 spans 14 residues. CDR3 bases: TGTGCCAGCAGTTACAGGAGGGGGTGGGGTGGAGCTTTCTTT. The encoded protein is CASSYRRGWGGAFF.

J is TRBJ2-1 and V is TRBV7-3, with D perhaps matching TRBD2 (6 bases). Germline loops: CDR1 SGHTA, CDR2 FQGTGA. The CDR3 runs to 18 residues. V gave up 0 bases and J gave up 7 bases, with 22 bases separating them. CDR3 bases: TGTGCCAGCAGCTTAACGTTAACGGGGCGGGACCTCTCTAATGAGCAGTTCTTC. Its translation: CASSLTLTGRDLSNEQFF.

The chain uses TRBV29-1 and TRBJ1-2; D possibly corresponds to TRBD1 (5 bases). V dropped 6 bases and J dropped 4 bases, with 18 bases sitting between them. Germline V CDR1 and CDR2: SQVTM, ANQGSEA. The CDR3 covers 14 residues. The CDR3 sequence is CSVGSQTVAYGYTF. In nucleotides, the CDR3 is TGCAGCGTGGGTAGCCAGACAGTCGCCTATGGCTACACCTTC.

This clone was recorded a few times. The chain joins TRBV3-1 (or the pseudogene TRBV3-2) to TRBJ2-2; TRBD1 is a possible D gene (6 bases). V was pared by 6 bases and J by 0 bases, with 14 bases between. The CDR3 is 16 amino acids. Germline V gene sequence: CDR1 LGHDT, CDR2 YNNKEL (reference sequence). CDR3 bases: TGTGCCAGCAGTTCCCGGGACACTTCGAACACCGGGGAGCTGTTTTTT. Amino acid sequence: CASSSRDTSNTGELFF.

This chain joins TRBV6-1 and TRBJ2-7, with D hard to call. Germline CDR1 reads MNHNS; CDR2 reads SASEGT. CDR3 length equals 16 residues. V gave up 0 bases and J gave up 2 bases, with 14 bases separating them. The CDR3 loop reads CASSEALRLTAYEQYF. CDR3 in DNA: TGTGCCAGCAGTGAAGCGCTAAGGCTAACAGCCTACGAGCAGTACTTC.

The V and J genes are TRBV6-1 and TRBJ2-7; unclear D gene. The germline V gene has CDR1 MNHNS and CDR2 SASEGT. Deletions cut 3 bases from V and 5 bases from J, with 8 bases between. The CDR3 contains 12 residues. Written as DNA, the CDR3 is TGTGCCAGCAGTGACCGGGCCCACGAGCAGTACTTC. Amino acid sequence: CASSDRAHEQYF.

This clone was observed once. The chain has TRBV9 and TRBJ2-7, with a weak D call TRBD1 (6 bases). The V gene lost 0 bases and the J gene lost 5 bases, with 15 bases spanning the gap. This CDR3 comprises 15 residues. The germline CDR1 and CDR2 sequences are SGDLS and YYNGEE. In DNA form, the CDR3 reads TGTGCCAGCAGCGTAGAGGGGGTTGGGTTGGACGAGCAGTACTTC. It codes for CASSVEGVGLDEQYF.

The V and J genes are TRBV7-9 and TRBJ1-3; 9 bases match TRBD1. The CDR3 totals 16 residues. The J segment lost 1 base and the V segment lost 5 bases, leaving 6 bases of the junction unmatched. Germline V gives CDR1 SEHNR, CDR2 FQNEAQ (reference sequence). In DNA form, the CDR3 reads TGTGCCAGCAGCACTGACAGGGGGGGATCTGGAAACACCATATATTTT. The encoded protein is CASSTDRGGSGNTIYF.

This clone appeared a single time. Here the CDR3 DNA reads TGTGCCAGCAGCCCGACCCACTCACTTAACACTGAAGCTTTCTTT. Translation: CASSPTHSLNTEAFF. J is TRBJ1-1 and V is TRBV3-1 (or the pseudogene TRBV3-2); D remains unclear. CDR3 length: 15 amino acids. From germline, CDR1 is LGHDT and CDR2 YNNKEL (reference sequence). The ends were cut back, 4 bases at V and 2 bases at J, with 14 bases in the middle.

The gene calls are TRBV6-5 and TRBJ1-5, with 8 bases matching TRBD1. The CDR3 is made up of 15 amino acids. The V segment lost 8 bases and the J segment 6 bases; nucleotides outside the gene matches: 12. Germline lookup yields CDR1 MNHEY and CDR2 SVGAGI. The DNA for the CDR3 is TGTGCCAGCGTCTACCAGGGGGCAACGGGTCAGCCCCAGCATTTT. It translates to CASVYQGATGQPQHF.

The chain joins TRBV9 to TRBJ2-1; D uncertain. The CDR3 is made up of 13 amino acids. Germline V gene sequence: CDR1 SGDLS, CDR2 YYNGEE. The ends were cut back, 2 bases at V and 9 bases at J, with 12 bases in the middle. CDR3 DNA sequence: TGTGCCAGCAGCGTCCCCCAGTACCCTGAGCAGTTCTTC. Translated, it gives CASSVPQYPEQFF.

The gene calls are TRBV5-1 and TRBJ2-3; 7 bases fit TRBD1. The CDR3 length is 15 residues. Per germline, CDR1 SGHRS and CDR2 YFSETQ. J was trimmed by 0 bases and V by 0 bases; bases with no gene match: 1. CDR3 protein: CASSLGDSSTDTQYF. The CDR3 DNA reads TGCGCCAGCAGCTTGGGGGACAGTAGCACAGATACGCAGTATTTT.

V usage is TRBV30 and J usage is TRBJ2-5; D remains unclear. This CDR3 comprises 12 residues. V was shortened by 0 bases and J by 1 base, with 3 bases between the two germline ends. Germline V gene sequence: CDR1 GTSNPN, CDR2 SVGIG (reference sequence). The CDR3 nucleotides read TGTGCCTGGAGTGTAAGCCAAGAGACCCAGTACTTC. Encoded protein: CAWSVSQETQYF.

The chain is built from TRBV6-2 or TRBV6-3 and TRBJ2-4; the D is unclear. CDR3 size: 17 residues. With 2 bases removed from V and 6 bases from J, the gap between germline ends came to 20 bases. In germline, CDR1 is MNHEY, CDR2 SVGEGT. For the CDR3, the DNA is TGTGCCAGCAGTTACCGCTACCTAGACGGGCGAGGAAACATTCAGTACTTC. It encodes CASSYRYLDGRGNIQYF.

This clone occurred once. J is TRBJ1-5 and V is TRBV7-9; unclear D gene. The germline V and J ends were trimmed by 1 base and 6 bases, with 7 bases remaining between them. In germline, CDR1 is SEHNR, CDR2 FQNEAQ (reference sequence). The CDR3 is made up of 13 amino acids. CDR3: CASSLVGSQPQHF. The CDR3 bases are TGTGCCAGCAGCTTAGTTGGCAGTCAGCCCCAGCATTTT.

The chain couples TRBV7-9 to TRBJ1-2; no clear D. The germline V gene encodes CDR1 SEHNR and CDR2 FQNEAQ (reference sequence). The CDR3 sequence is 12 residues long. V lost 5 bases to trimming and J lost 8 bases, with 12 bases between them. This CDR3 is CASSPVGNGYTF. CDR3 nucleotide sequence: TGTGCCAGCAGCCCGGTGGGGAACGGCTACACCTTC.

This clone was observed a single time. The genes are TRBV28 and TRBJ2-7; 8 bases are shared with TRBD2. The V gene end was trimmed by 6 bases and the J gene end by 2 bases; junction bases not matched to a gene: 15. Looked up from germline, CDR1 is MDHEN and CDR2 is SYDVKM. The CDR3 consists of 17 residues. This CDR3 reads CASRLLRGGRRTYEQYF. In DNA, the CDR3 is TGTGCCAGCAGGCTCCTACGGGGCGGGAGGAGAACCTACGAGCAGTACTTC.

This chain joins TRBV28 and TRBJ1-2; D gene uncertain. V was clipped by 8 bases and J by 7 bases, with 14 bases between them. CDR3 length: 12 residues. Looked up from germline, CDR1 is MDHEN and CDR2 is SYDVKM. The CDR3 loop reads CASVDLKSGYTF. CDR3 DNA sequence: TGTGCCAGCGTGGACCTTAAAAGTGGCTACACCTTC.

This rearrangement joins TRBV5-1 to TRBJ2-7; tentative D call: TRBD1 (6 bases). The CDR3 consists of 13 residues. Between the trimmed V and J ends, which lost 2 bases and 7 bases, there was a span of 13 bases. Per the germline V gene, CDR1 is SGHRS and CDR2 is YFSETQ. The DNA for the CDR3 is TGCGCCAGCAGCTTAACAGGGTCGGGGGAGCAGTACTTC. It translates to CASSLTGSGEQYF.

This clone was seen a handful of times. CDR3 sequence reads: CASSISGTGGNEQYF. DNA for the CDR3: TGTGCCAGCAGCATTTCCGGGACAGGGGGCAACGAGCAGTACTTC. V usage is TRBV9 and J usage is TRBJ2-7, with 12 bases matching TRBD1. The trim removed 4 bases at V and 5 bases at J, leaving 7 bases unmatched. This CDR3 has 15 residues. The germline CDR1 and CDR2 sequences are SGDLS and YYNGEE.

V and J are TRBV6-5 and TRBJ2-6; D call uncertain. V gave up 5 bases and J gave up 5 bases, with 10 bases separating them. This CDR3 region has 14 residues. Germline lookup yields CDR1 MNHEY and CDR2 SVGAGI. The CDR3 region has the DNA TGTGCCAGCAGTCCTCGAACGAGGGCCAACGTCCTGACTTTC. This encodes CASSPRTRANVLTF.